The 6 T cell receptor beta chains listed next were all sequenced from one sample in a study of T cells in Graves' hyperthyroidism and ophthalmopathy. Amplified TCR beta CDR3 regions came from RNA transcripts. HTBI primers drove first-round RT-PCR of the TCR CDR3. MiXCR, run by TCRdb on the multiplex PCR reads, gives a single entry per CDR3 protein. The profile shows hundreds of thousands of distinct CDR3 sequences, nearly 45% of them singletons. The specimen sequenced was peripheral blood or thyroid tissue (not recorded which). The receptors originated from an adult man with Graves' disease, either hyperthyroidism or ophthalmopathy (not recorded which).

About this clonotype itself: The junction shows a germline mismatch at one end, possibly a read error. This chain links TRBV19 with TRBJ2-6, with D perhaps TRBD2 (7 bases). Germline lookup yields CDR1 LNHDA and CDR2 SQIVND (reference sequence). The CDR3 sequence is 12 residues long. The chain's CDR3 is CASGRGANVLTF. The CDR3 bases are TGTGCCAGTGGGAGGGGGGCAAACGTCCTGACTTTC.

Concerning this clonotype itself: This sequence may be a read error, since a much larger clone differs from it by one base. The V gene is TRBV29-1, the J gene TRBJ2-2; no definite D call. There are 12 residues in the CDR3. Per germline, CDR1 SQVTM and CDR2 ANQGSEA. V lost 4 bases to trimming and J lost 4 bases, with 7 bases between them. The CDR3: CSVGEATGELFF. Here the CDR3 DNA reads TGCAGCGTTGGAGAAGCCACCGGGGAGCTGTTTTTT.

The chain joins TRBV20-1 to TRBJ2-7; 11 positions agree with TRBD2. V was pared by 6 bases and J by 0 bases, with 10 bases of the junction left unmatched. The CDR3 length is 16 residues. Per the germline V gene, CDR1 is DFQATT and CDR2 is SNEGSKA (reference sequence). CDR3 protein: CSAQGLADFHSYEQYF. CDR3 DNA sequence: TGCAGTGCCCAGGGACTAGCGGATTTTCACTCCTACGAGCAGTACTTC.

J is TRBJ2-7 and V is TRBV19; 9 nucleotides line up with TRBD1. This CDR3 is 17 amino acids long. Per the germline V gene, CDR1 is LNHDA and CDR2 is SQIVND (reference sequence). Trimming cost V 5 bases and J 0 bases; bases outside gene matches: 11. CDR3 DNA: TGTGCCAGTAGTTTCACCCGGACAGGGGTAACCTCCTACGAGCAGTACTTC. This encodes CASSFTRTGVTSYEQYF.

This chain links TRBV7-8 with TRBJ1-1; D is perhaps TRBD1 (6 bases). The germline V gene has CDR1 SGHVS and CDR2 FQNEAQ. The V and J ends lost 3 bases and 5 bases respectively, with 19 bases between them. The CDR3 extends over 16 amino acids. The CDR3 sequence: CASSFNTGNIRTEAFF. The CDR3 region has the DNA TGTGCCAGCAGCTTTAATACAGGGAATATTAGGACTGAAGCTTTCTTT.

The chain couples TRBV29-1 to TRBJ1-6; TRBD1 aligns across 9 bases. CDR1 SQVTM and CDR2 ANQGSEA come from the germline V gene. This CDR3 comprises 14 residues. V gave up 4 bases and J gave up 8 bases; unmatched junction bases: 6. The CDR3 here is CSVGRDRVDSPLHF. CDR3 DNA sequence: TGCAGCGTTGGACGGGACAGGGTTGATTCACCCCTCCACTTT.